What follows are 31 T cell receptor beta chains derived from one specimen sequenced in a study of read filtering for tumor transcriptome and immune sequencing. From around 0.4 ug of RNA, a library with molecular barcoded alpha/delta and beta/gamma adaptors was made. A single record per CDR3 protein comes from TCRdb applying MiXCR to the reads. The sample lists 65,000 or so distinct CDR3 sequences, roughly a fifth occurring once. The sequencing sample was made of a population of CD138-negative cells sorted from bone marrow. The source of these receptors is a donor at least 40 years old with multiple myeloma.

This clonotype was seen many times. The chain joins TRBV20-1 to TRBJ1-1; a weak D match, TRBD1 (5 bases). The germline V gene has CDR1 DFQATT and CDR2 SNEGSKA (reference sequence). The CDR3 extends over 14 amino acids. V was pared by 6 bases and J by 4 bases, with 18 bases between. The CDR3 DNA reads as TGCAGTGCGCCCCCGGGAGGCGGGGGCACTGAAGCTTTCTTT. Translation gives CSAPPGGGGTEAFF.

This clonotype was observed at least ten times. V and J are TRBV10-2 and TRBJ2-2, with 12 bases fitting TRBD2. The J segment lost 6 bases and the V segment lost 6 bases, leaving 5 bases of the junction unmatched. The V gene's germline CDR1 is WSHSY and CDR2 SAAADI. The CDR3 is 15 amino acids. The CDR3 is CASSLLAGGPGELFF. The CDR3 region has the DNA TGCGCCAGCAGCTTACTAGCGGGAGGACCCGGGGAGCTGTTTTTT.

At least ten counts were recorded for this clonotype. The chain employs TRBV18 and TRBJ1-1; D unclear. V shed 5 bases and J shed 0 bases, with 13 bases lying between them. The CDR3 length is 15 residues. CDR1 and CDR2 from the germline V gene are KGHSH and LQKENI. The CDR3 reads CASSNRLTLNTEAFF. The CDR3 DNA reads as TGTGCCAGCTCAAACCGACTGACACTGAACACTGAAGCTTTCTTT. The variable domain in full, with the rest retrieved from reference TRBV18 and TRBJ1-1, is NAGVMQNPRHLVRRRGQEARLRCSPMKGHSHVYWYRQLPEEGLKFMVYLQKENIIDESGMPKERFSAEFPKEGPSILRIQQVVRGDSAAYFCASSNRLTLNTEAFFGQGTRLTVV.

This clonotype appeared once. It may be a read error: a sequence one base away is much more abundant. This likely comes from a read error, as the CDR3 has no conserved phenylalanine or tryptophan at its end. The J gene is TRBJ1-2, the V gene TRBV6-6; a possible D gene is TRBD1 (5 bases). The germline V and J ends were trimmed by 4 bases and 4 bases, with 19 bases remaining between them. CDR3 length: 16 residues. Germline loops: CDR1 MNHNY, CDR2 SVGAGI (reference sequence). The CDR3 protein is CASSSHLMGGGYGYTS. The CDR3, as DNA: TGTGCCAGCAGTTCCCACCTCATGGGGGGGGGCTATGGCTACACCTCC.

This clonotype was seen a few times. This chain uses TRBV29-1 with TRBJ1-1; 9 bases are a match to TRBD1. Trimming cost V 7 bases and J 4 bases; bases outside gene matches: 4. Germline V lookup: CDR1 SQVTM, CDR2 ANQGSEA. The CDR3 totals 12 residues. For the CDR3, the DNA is TGCAGCGGGGGACAGGGTAGCACTGAAGCTTTCTTT. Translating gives CSGGQGSTEAFF.

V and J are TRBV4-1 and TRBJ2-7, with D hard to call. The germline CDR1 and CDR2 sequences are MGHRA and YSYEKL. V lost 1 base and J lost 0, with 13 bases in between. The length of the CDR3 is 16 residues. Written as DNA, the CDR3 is TGCGCCAGCAGCCAAGGAAGCGCCACAAGCTCCTACGAGCAGTACTTC. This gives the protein CASSQGSATSSYEQYF.

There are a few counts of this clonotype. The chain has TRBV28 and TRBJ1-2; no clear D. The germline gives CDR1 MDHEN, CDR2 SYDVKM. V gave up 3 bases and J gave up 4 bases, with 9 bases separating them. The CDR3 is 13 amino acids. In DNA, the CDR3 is TGTGCCAGCAGTTTGGAACAGATCTATGGCTACACCTTC. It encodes CASSLEQIYGYTF.

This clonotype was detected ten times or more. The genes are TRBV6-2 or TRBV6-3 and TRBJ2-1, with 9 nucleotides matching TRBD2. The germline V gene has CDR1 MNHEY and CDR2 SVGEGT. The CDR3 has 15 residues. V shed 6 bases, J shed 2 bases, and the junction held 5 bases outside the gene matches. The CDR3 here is CASRSSGGPYNEQFF. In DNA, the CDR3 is TGTGCCAGCAGGAGTAGCGGGGGCCCCTACAATGAGCAGTTCTTC.

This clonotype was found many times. The CDR3 reads CASSPTSFSTDTQYF. As DNA, the CDR3 is TGTGCCAGCAGCCCAACTAGCTTTAGCACAGATACGCAGTATTTT. The gene calls are TRBV14 and TRBJ2-3; D is possibly TRBD2 (6 bases). V lost 4 bases and J 0 bases, leaving 11 bases between the germline ends. This CDR3 has 15 residues. CDR1 is SGHDN, CDR2 FVKESK, per germline.

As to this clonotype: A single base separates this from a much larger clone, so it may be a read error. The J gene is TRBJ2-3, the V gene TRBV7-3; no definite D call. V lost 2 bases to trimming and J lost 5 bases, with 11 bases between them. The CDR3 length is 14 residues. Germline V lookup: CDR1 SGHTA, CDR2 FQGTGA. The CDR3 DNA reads TGTGCCAGCAGCTTAGAGGCCAGCGTAGATACGCAGTATTTT. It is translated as CASSLEASVDTQYF. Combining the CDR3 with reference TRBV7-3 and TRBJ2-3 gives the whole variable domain GAGVSQTPSNKVTEKGKYVELRCDPISGHTALYWYRQSLGQGPEFLIYFQGTGAADDSGLPNDRFFAVRPEGSVSTLKIQRTERGDSAVYLCASSLEASVDTQYFGPGTRLTVL.

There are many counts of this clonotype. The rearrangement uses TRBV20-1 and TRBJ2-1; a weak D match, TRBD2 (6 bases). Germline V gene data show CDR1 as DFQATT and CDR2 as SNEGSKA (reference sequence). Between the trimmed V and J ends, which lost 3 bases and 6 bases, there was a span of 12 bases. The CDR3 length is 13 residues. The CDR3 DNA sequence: TGCAGTGCTAGCGCCGGGAGACTCAATGAGCAGTTCTTC. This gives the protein CSASAGRLNEQFF.

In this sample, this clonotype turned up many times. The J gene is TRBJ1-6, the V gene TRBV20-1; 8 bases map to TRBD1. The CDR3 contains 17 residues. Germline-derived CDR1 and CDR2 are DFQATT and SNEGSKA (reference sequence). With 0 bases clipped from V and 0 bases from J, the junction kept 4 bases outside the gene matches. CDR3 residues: CSAREGQGLSYNSPLHF. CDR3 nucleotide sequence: TGCAGTGCTAGAGAAGGACAGGGACTCTCCTATAATTCACCCCTCCACTTT.

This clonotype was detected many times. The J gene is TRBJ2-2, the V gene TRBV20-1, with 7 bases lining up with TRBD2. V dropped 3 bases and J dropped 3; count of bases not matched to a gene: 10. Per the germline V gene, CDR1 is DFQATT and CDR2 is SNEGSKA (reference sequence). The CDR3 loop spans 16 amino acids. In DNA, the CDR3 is TGCAGTGCTAGGGTTGGTGGGAGGGGCGACACCGGGGAGCTGTTTTTT. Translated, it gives CSARVGGRGDTGELFF.

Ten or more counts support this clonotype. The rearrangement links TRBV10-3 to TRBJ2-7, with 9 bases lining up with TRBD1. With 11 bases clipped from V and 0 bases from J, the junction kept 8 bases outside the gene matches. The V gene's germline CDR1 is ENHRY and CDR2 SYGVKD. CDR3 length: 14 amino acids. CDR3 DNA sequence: TGTGCCTCGCGGGGGACAGGGAACTCCTACGAGCAGTACTTC. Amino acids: CASRGTGNSYEQYF.

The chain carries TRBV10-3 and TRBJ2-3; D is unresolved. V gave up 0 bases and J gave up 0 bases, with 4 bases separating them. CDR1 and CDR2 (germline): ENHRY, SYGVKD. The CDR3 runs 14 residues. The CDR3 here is CAISESTSTDTQYF. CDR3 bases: TGTGCCATCAGTGAGTCTACTAGCACAGATACGCAGTATTTT.

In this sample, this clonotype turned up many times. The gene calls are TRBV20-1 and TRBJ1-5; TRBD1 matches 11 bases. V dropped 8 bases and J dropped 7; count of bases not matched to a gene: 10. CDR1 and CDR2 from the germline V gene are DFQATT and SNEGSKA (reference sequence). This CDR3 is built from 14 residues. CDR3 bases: TGCAGTCCGAGGGGACAGGGGGAGCGCCAGCCCCAGCATTTT. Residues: CSPRGQGERQPQHF.

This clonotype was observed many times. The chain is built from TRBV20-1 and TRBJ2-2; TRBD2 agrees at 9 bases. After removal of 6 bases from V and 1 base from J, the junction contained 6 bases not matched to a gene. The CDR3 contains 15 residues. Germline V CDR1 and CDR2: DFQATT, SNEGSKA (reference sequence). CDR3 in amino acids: CSADLSGGNTGELFF. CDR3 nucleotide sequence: TGCAGTGCGGACCTTAGCGGGGGGAACACCGGGGAGCTGTTTTTT.

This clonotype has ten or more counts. The CDR3 loop reads CASSSARGQTEAFF. CDR3 coding DNA: TGTGCCAGCAGCTCAGCCAGGGGGCAAACTGAAGCTTTCTTT. The chain is built from TRBV7-9 and TRBJ1-1; 8 nucleotides align to TRBD1. The germline V gene has CDR1 SEHNR and CDR2 FQNEAQ (reference sequence). The CDR3 is 14 amino acids. Trimming removed 4 bases from V and 5 bases from J; junction bases left unmatched: 6.

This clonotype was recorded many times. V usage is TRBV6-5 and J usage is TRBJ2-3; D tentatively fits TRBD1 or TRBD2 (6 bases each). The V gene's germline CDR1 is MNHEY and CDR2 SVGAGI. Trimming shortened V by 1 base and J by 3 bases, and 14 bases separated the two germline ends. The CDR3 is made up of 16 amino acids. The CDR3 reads CASSYWSGAGTDTQYF. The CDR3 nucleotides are TGTGCCAGCAGTTACTGGTCGGGGGCCGGTACAGATACGCAGTATTTT.

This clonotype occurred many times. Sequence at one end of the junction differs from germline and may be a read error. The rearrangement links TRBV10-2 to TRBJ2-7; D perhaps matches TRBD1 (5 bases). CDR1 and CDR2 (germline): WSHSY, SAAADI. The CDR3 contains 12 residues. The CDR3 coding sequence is TGTGCCAGCAGTTCAGGGTCCTACGAGCAGTACTTC. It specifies CASSSGSYEQYF.

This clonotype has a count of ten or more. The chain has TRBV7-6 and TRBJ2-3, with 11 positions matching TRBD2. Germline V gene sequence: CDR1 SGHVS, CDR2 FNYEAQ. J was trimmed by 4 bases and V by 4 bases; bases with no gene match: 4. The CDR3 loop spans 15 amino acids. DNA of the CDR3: TGTGCCAGCAGCTCAACTAGCGGGAGTGCAGATACGCAGTATTTT. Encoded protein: CASSSTSGSADTQYF.

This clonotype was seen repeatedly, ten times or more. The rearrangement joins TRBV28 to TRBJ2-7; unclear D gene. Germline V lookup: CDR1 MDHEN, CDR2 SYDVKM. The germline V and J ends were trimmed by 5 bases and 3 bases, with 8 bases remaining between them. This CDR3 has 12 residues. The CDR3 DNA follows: TGTGCCAGCAGTATAAACAGCTACGAGCAGTACTTC. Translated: CASSINSYEQYF.

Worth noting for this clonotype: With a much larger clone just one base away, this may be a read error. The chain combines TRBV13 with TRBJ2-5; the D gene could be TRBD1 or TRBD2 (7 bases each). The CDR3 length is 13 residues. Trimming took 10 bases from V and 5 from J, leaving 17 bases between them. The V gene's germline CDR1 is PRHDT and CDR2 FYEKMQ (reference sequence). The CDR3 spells CATAPQGGETQYF. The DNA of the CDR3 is TGTGCCACCGCCCCGCAGGGGGGGGAGACCCAGTACTTC.

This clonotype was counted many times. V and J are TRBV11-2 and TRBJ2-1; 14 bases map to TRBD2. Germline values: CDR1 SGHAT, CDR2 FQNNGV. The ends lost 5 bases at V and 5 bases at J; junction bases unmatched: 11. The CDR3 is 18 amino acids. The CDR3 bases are TGTGCCAGCAGCCGAGGACTAGCGGGAGGCCCCCAGAACAATGAGCAGTTCTTC. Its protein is CASSRGLAGGPQNNEQFF.

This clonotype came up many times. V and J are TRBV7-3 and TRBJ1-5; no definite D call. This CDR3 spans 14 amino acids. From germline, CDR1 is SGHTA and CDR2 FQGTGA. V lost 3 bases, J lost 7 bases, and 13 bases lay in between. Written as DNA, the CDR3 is TGTGCCAGCAGCTTCGGGGATCAAGGACAGCCCCAGCATTTT. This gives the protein CASSFGDQGQPQHF.

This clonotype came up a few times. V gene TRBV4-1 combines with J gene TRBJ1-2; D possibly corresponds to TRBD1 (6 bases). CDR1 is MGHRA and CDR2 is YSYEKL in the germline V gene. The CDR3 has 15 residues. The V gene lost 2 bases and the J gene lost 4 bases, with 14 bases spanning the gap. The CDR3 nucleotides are TGCGCCAGCAGCCAACCCGCCGGGACAATCTATGGCTACACCTTC. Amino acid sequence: CASSQPAGTIYGYTF.

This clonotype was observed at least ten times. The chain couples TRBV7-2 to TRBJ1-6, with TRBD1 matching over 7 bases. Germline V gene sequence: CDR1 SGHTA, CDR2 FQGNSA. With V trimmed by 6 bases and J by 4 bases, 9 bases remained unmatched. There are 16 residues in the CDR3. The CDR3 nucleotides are TGTGCCAGCAGAACACGGACAGGCCGATATAATTCACCCCTCCACTTT. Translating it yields CASRTRTGRYNSPLHF.

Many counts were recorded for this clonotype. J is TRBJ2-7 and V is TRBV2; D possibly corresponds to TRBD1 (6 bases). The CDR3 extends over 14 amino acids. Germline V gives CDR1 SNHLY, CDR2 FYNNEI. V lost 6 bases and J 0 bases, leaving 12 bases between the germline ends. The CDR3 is CASRTGTNSYEQYF. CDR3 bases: TGTGCCAGCAGAACCGGGACAAACTCCTACGAGCAGTACTTC.

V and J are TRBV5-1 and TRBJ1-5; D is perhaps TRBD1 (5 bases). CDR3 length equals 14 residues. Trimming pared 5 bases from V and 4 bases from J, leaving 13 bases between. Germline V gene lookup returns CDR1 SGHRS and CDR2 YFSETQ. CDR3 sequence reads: CASRENSGNQPQHF. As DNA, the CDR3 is TGCGCCAGCAGAGAGAACTCAGGGAATCAGCCCCAGCATTTT.

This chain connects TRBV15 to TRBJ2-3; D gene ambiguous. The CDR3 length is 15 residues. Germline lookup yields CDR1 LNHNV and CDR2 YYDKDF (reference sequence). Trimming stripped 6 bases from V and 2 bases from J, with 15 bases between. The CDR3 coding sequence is TGTGCCACCAGAGCTGGAAGCGCCTACACAGATACGCAGTATTTT. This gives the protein CATRAGSAYTDTQYF. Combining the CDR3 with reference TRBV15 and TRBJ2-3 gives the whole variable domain DAMVIQNPRYQVTQFGKPVTLSCSQTLNHNVMYWYQQKSSQAPKLLFHYYDKDFNNEADTPDNFQSRRPNTSFCFLDIRSPGLGDTAMYLCATRAGSAYTDTQYFGPGTRLTVL.

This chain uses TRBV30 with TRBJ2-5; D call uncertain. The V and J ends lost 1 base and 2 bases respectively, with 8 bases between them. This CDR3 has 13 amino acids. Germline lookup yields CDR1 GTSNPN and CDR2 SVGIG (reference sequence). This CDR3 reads CAWSGAFQETQYF. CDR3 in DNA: TGTGCCTGGAGTGGAGCCTTTCAAGAGACCCAGTACTTC.